The rows below give T cell receptor beta chains drawn from one sample of a study of cytomegalovirus exposure and HLA in healthy donors. The table came from immunoSEQ multiplex PCR; TCRdb's copy has only in-frame clones and leaves some out. The table includes some 130,000 clones, 89% detected once. The sample was PBMCs. Source of these receptors: a woman under 30 in good health and CMV-seronegative. The CDR3 runs from the conserved cysteine through the conserved F or W. D genes are given only for firm matches. Clone size is given for some rows only: seen once, a few or many times, or a class if the clone is expanded.

TRBD2	NA	TRBV9	TRBJ2-5	CASSPPGLAAETQYF	TGTGCCAGCAGCCCCCCGGGACTAGCGGCAGAGACCCAGTACTTC
NA	NA	TRBV7-9	TRBJ1-1	CASSLNIGGAFF	TGTGCCAGCAGCTTAAATATCGGCGGAGCTTTCTTT
NA	NA	TRBV5-1	TRBJ2-1	CASSLGSSYNEQFF	TGCGCCAGCAGCTTGGGGAGCTCCTACAATGAGCAGTTCTTC
NA	NA	TRBV15	TRBJ1-5	CATSKIQGTQHF	TGTGCCACCAGCAAAATTCAGGGGACCCAGCATTTT
NA	NA	TRBV15	TRBJ1-6	CATSRAQGDNSPLHF	TGTGCCACCAGCAGGGCACAGGGAGATAATTCACCCCTCCACTTT
TRBD2	NA	TRBV11-2	TRBJ2-1	CASSSGLAGPRDNEQFF	TGTGCCAGCAGCTCGGGACTAGCGGGCCCTCGGGACAATGAGCAGTTCTTC
NA	NA	TRBV6-1	TRBJ1-5	CASSVRNYSNQPQHF	TGTGCCAGCAGTGTCAGAAATTATAGCAATCAGCCCCAGCATTTT
TRBD1	NA	TRBV2	TRBJ1-2	CAGDHADREEIGYTF	TGTGCCGGGGACCACGCGGACAGGGAGGAAATTGGCTACACCTTC
TRBD1	NA	TRBV5-1	TRBJ1-1	CASSSTGGTEAFF	TGCGCCAGCAGCTCGACAGGGGGCACTGAAGCTTTCTTT
NA	NA	TRBV5-6	TRBJ1-1	CASSLRTPSKAFF	TGTGCCAGCAGCTTGCGGACACCTAGTAAAGCTTTCTTT
TRBD2	once	TRBV7-6	TRBJ2-3	CASSQQAGGITDTQYF	TGTGCCAGCAGCCAGCAAGCGGGGGGGATCACAGATACGCAGTATTTT
TRBD1	NA	TRBV7-6	TRBJ2-3	CASSPSRDRGTDTQYF	TGTGCCAGCAGCCCGTCCCGGGACAGGGGAACAGATACGCAGTATTTT
TRBD1	NA	TRBV6-1	TRBJ1-5	CASSWDRVSNQPQHF	TGTGCCAGCAGTTGGGACAGGGTTAGCAATCAGCCCCAGCATTTT
TRBD2	NA	TRBV15	TRBJ2-1	CATSRDRLAGGINEQFF	TGTGCCACCAGCAGAGATCGCCTAGCGGGGGGGATCAATGAGCAGTTCTTC
NA	NA	TRBV5-1	TRBJ1-2	CASSYFEQRGSSGYTF	TGCGCCAGCAGCTATTTTGAACAGCGGGGTTCGTCTGGCTACACCTTC
TRBD2	NA	TRBV13	TRBJ2-5	CASSPLGLAGQETQYF	TGTGCCAGCAGCCCCCTAGGGCTAGCGGGGCAAGAGACCCAGTACTTC
NA	few	TRBV25-1	TRBJ2-7	CASSLSASRHEQYF	TGTGCCAGCAGTCTATCGGCTAGCAGGCACGAGCAGTACTTC
NA	NA	TRBV9	TRBJ2-4	CASSAEVAKNIQYF	TGTGCCAGCAGCGCCGAGGTAGCCAAAAACATTCAGTACTTC
NA	NA	TRBV4-1	TRBJ2-7	CASSKRQDEQYF	TGCGCCAGCAGCAAGCGACAGGACGAGCAGTACTTC
NA	NA	TRBV6-5	TRBJ1-1	CASSSVIDSYYTEAFF	TGTGCCAGCAGTTCCGTTATAGACAGTTACTACACTGAAGCTTTCTTT
TRBD1	NA	TRBV10-3	TRBJ1-2	CAIRSSTGQGYGYTF	TGTGCCATCAGAAGTTCGACAGGACAGGGGTATGGCTACACCTTC
TRBD2	NA	TRBV9	TRBJ2-1	CASSAFGAGGIYNEQFF	TGTGCCAGCAGCGCGTTTGGAGCGGGGGGGATCTACAATGAGCAGTTCTTC
NA	NA	TRBV6-1	TRBJ2-3	CASSDNRASTDTQYF	TGTGCCAGCAGTGATAACAGGGCGTCCACAGATACGCAGTATTTT
NA	few	TRBV4-1	TRBJ2-7	CASSQDLQVPYEQYF	TGCGCCAGCAGCCAAGATCTACAGGTGCCCTACGAGCAGTACTTC
TRBD2	NA	TRBV6-5	TRBJ2-3	CASSYAGGLDTQYF	TGTGCCAGCAGTTACGCCGGGGGGTTAGATACGCAGTATTTT
TRBD1	many	TRBV19	TRBJ2-7	CASSTPGQPYEQYF	TGTGCCAGTAGTACACCGGGACAGCCTTACGAGCAGTACTTC
TRBD1	once	TRBV2	TRBJ1-4	CASLDPRGLFF	TGTGCCAGCTTGGACCCCAGGGGGCTGTTTTTT
NA	NA	TRBV5-6	TRBJ2-1	CASSLVEGSWNNEQFF	TGTGCCAGCAGCTTGGTAGAGGGCAGTTGGAACAATGAGCAGTTCTTC
TRBD1	NA	TRBV29-1	TRBJ1-2	CSVGGQGYGYTF	TGCAGCGTTGGGGGACAGGGATATGGCTACACCTTC
NA	NA	TRBV15	TRBJ2-2	CATSRDQAAVGELFF	TGTGCCACCAGCAGAGATCAGGCCGCTGTGGGGGAGCTGTTTTTT
NA	NA	TRBV5-1	TRBJ1-1	CASSQGAVNTEAFF	TGCGCCAGCAGCCAGGGCGCGGTGAACACTGAAGCTTTCTTT
TRBD1	once	TRBV13	TRBJ2-7	CASSEQGQGAYKARYEQYF	TGTGCCAGCAGCGAACAGGGACAGGGGGCCTACAAGGCCCGCTACGAGCAGTACTTC
NA	NA	TRBV6-5	TRBJ1-6	CASTQSPYSPLHF	TGTGCCAGCACCCAGTCACCCTATTCACCCCTCCACTTT
TRBD2	NA	TRBV2	TRBJ2-2	CASSDRAEAGGWTGELFF	TGTGCCAGCAGTGATCGAGCGGAAGCGGGGGGCTGGACCGGGGAGCTGTTTTTT
TRBD1	once	TRBV5-5	TRBJ1-4	CASVPETGAGEKLFF	TGTGCCAGCGTGCCGGAAACAGGGGCCGGTGAAAAACTGTTTTTT
TRBD1	NA	TRBV7-8	TRBJ1-2	CASSTRQGISPYGYTF	TGTGCCAGCAGCACCAGACAGGGAATCTCCCCCTATGGCTACACCTTC
TRBD1	NA	TRBV5-1	TRBJ1-1	CASSRGQGTSRVTEAFF	TGCGCCAGCAGCCGGGGACAGGGCACCTCCCGGGTCACTGAAGCTTTCTTT
TRBD1	NA	TRBV6-1	TRBJ1-5	CASSEVRTGVSQPQHF	TGTGCCAGCAGTGAAGTTCGGACAGGGGTTAGCCAGCCCCAGCATTTT
NA	few	TRBV18	TRBJ2-7	CASSPKQPDSYEQYF	TGTGCCAGCTCACCGAAACAGCCAGACTCCTACGAGCAGTACTTC
TRBD1	NA	TRBV10-1	TRBJ2-2	CASSRDSANTGELFF	TGCGCCAGCTCCAGGGACAGCGCGAACACCGGGGAGCTGTTTTTT
TRBD1	NA	TRBV2	TRBJ1-4	CASTRDRVNPNEKLFF	TGTGCCAGCACAAGGGACAGGGTAAATCCTAATGAAAAACTGTTTTTT